This T cell receptor beta chain was sequenced during a study of blood T cell repertoires in COVID-19. Study at large: T cells, B-cell-depleted T cells, or PBMCs supplied cDNA or gDNA.

Recovery among Cohort 3 donors was established by two negative PCRs, clearance, or symptom resolution. Germline V gene lookup returns CDR1 SGHNT and CDR2 YYREEE (reference sequence). The CDR3 extends over 14 amino acids. V gave up 1 base and J gave up 8 bases; unmatched junction bases: 4. Authors' processing steps: Reference gene primer amplification gave nucleated cell count estimates. TCRdb keeps only in-frame clones here, not all; method: immunoSEQ multiplex PCR. The D gene and trimming were derived from the DNA, and the V and J assignments and clone size from that table. The table shows 250,000 to 350,000 clones, with approximately 92% occurring only once.

This sequence joins TRBV5-4 and TRBJ1-4; 8 bases map to TRBD1. Sequencing was carried out using PBMCs or T cells enriched from blood (not recorded which). The clonotype originates from a woman in her 30s who had recovered from COVID-19. In DNA form, the CDR3 reads TGTGCCAGCAGCTTGAAAGGACAGGGAGAAAAACTGTTTTTT. This codes for CASSLKGQGEKLFF.